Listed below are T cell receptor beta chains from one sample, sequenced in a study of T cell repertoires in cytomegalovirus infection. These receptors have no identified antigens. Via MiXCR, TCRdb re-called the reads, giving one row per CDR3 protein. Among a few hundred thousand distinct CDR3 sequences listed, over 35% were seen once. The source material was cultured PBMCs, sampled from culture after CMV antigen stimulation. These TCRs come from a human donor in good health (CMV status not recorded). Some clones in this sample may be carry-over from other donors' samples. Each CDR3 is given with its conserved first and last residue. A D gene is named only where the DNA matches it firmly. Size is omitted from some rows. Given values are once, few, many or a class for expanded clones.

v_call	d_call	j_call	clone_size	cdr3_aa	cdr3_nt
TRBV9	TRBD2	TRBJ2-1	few	CASSPTSSSGGGEQFF	TGTGCCAGCAGCCCAACCTCCTCTAGCGGCGGCGGTGAGCAGTTCTTC
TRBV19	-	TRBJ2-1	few	CASSSRPRELGEQFF	TGTGCCAGTAGTAGCCGACCCAGGGAACTGGGTGAGCAGTTCTTC
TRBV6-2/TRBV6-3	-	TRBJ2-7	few	CASTQSGIYEQYF	TGTGCCAGCACCCAGTCTGGTATCTACGAGCAGTACTTC
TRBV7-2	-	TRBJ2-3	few	CASSYPDRADTQYF	TGTGCCAGCAGCTACCCTGATAGAGCAGATACGCAGTATTTT
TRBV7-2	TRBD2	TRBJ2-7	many	CASTRLAGGYEQYF	TGTGCCAGCACCAGACTAGCGGGGGGCTACGAGCAGTACTTC
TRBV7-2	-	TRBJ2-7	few	CASSPRWAGGSYEQYF	TGTGCCAGCAGCCCGAGATGGGCAGGGGGGTCCTACGAGCAGTACTTC
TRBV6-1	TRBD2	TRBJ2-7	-	CASSEAVIWTSQPEQYF	TGTGCCAGCAGTGAAGCGGTTATATGGACTAGTCAACCCGAGCAGTACTTC
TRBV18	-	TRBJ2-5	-	CASSPPQGFQETQYF	TGTGCCAGCTCACCGCCACAGGGATTTCAAGAGACCCAGTACTTC
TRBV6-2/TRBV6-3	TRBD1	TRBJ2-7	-	CASSYLPGQGYEQYF	TGTGCCAGCAGTTACTTGCCGGGACAGGGTTACGAGCAGTACTTC
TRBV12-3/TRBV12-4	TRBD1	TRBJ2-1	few	CASSLAFPGRPGGSYNEQFF	TGTGCCAGCAGTTTAGCATTTCCGGGCCGTCCAGGGGGCTCCTACAATGAGCAGTTCTTC
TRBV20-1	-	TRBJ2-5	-	CSDDSRETQYF	TGCAGCGACGACTCGAGAGAGACCCAGTACTTC
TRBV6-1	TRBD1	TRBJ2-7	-	CASSQGTGGLVQYF	TGTGCCAGCAGTCAAGGGACAGGGGGGTTAGTGCAGTACTTC
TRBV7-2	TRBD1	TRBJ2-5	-	CASSQDRTGEETQYF	TGTGCCAGCAGCCAAGATAGGACAGGGGAAGAGACCCAGTACTTC
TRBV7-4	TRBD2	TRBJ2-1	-	CARGRHSGYSYNEQFF	TGTGCCAGAGGGCGGCATAGCGGGTACTCCTACAATGAGCAGTTCTTC
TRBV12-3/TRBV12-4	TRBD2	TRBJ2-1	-	CASSPPLAGAHSYNEQFF	TGTGCCAGCAGTCCACCCCTCGCGGGAGCCCACTCCTACAATGAGCAGTTCTTC
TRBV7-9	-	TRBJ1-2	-	CASSLAVLEGGYTF	TGTGCCAGCAGCTTAGCAGTCCTAGAAGGTGGCTACACCTTC
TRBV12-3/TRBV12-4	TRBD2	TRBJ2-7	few	CASSRSGTRAYEQYF	TGTGCCAGCAGCCGATCCGGGACTAGAGCCTACGAGCAGTACTTC
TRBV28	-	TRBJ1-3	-	CASSFGLPGNTIYF	TGTGCCAGCAGTTTCGGTTTGCCTGGAAACACCATATATTTT
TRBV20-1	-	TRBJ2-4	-	CSARAVAKNIQYF	TGCAGTGCTAGAGCAGTAGCCAAAAACATTCAGTACTTC
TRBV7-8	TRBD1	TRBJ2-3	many	CASSVRGQLTDTQYF	TGTGCCAGCAGCGTAAGGGGGCAACTCACAGATACGCAGTATTTT
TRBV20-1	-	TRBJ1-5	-	CSAPYQSNQPQHF	TGCAGTGCCCCGTACCAGAGCAATCAGCCCCAGCATTTT
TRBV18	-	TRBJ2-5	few	CASSPGDWGEETQYF	TGTGCCAGCTCACCGGGCGATTGGGGAGAAGAGACCCAGTACTTC
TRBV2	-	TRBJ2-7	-	CASSQSGAAQDEQYF	TGTGCCAGCAGTCAATCCGGGGCGGCCCAAGACGAGCAGTACTTC
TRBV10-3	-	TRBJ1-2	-	CAISDPALGRPNYGYTF	TGTGCCATCAGTGACCCGGCCTTGGGGAGGCCTAACTATGGCTACACCTTC
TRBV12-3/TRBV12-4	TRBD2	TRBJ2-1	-	CASSFSLAGDNEQFF	TGTGCCAGCAGTTTTAGCCTAGCGGGGGACAATGAGCAGTTCTTC
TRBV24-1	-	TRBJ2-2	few	CATSEAGPTGELFF	TGTGCCACCAGTGAGGCAGGACCCACCGGGGAGCTGTTTTTT
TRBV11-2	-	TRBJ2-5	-	CASSLRPLETQYF	TGTGCCAGCAGCTTACGACCTCTTGAGACCCAGTACTTC
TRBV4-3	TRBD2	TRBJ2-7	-	CASSPGLAGGIYEQYF	TGCGCCAGCAGCCCGGGACTAGCGGGAGGAATCTACGAGCAGTACTTC
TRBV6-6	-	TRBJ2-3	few	CASTYIGGGTDTQYF	TGTGCCAGCACCTACATAGGAGGGGGCACAGATACGCAGTATTTT
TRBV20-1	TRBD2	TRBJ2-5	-	CSAELAGKETQYF	TGCAGTGCCGAACTAGCGGGGAAAGAGACCCAGTACTTC
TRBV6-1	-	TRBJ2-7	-	CASSPGPQTYEQYF	TGTGCCAGCAGCCCGGGACCTCAGACCTACGAGCAGTACTTC
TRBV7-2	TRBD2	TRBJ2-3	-	CASSPGGVTDTQYF	TGTGCCAGCAGCCCTGGGGGGGTCACAGATACGCAGTATTTT
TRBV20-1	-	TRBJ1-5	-	CSARGLNQPQHF	TGCAGTGCTAGGGGGCTAAATCAGCCCCAGCATTTT
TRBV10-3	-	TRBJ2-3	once	CAISAPGTDTQYF	TGTGCCATCAGTGCTCCGGGCACAGATACGCAGTATTTT
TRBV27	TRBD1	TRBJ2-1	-	CASSMDRGDYNEQFF	TGTGCCAGCAGTATGGACAGGGGCGACTACAATGAGCAGTTCTTC
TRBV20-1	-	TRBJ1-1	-	CSARASWGLRTEAFF	TGCAGTGCTAGAGCCTCATGGGGGTTGCGGACTGAAGCTTTCTTT
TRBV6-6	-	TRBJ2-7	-	CASGRLVSYEQYF	TGTGCCAGCGGGCGACTAGTCTCCTACGAGCAGTACTTC
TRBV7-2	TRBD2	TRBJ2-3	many	CASSTVGGGSTDTQYF	TGTGCCAGCAGCACCGTTGGGGGGGGGAGCACAGATACGCAGTATTTT
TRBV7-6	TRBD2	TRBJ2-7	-	CASSDRAGAGYEQYF	TGTGCCAGCAGTGACCGAGCGGGAGCCGGTTACGAGCAGTACTTC
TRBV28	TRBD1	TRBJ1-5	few	CASSPGTGGWGNQPQHF	TGTGCCAGCAGCCCCGGGACAGGGGGCTGGGGCAATCAGCCCCAGCATTTT
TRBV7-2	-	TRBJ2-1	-	CASSPVREMDEQFF	TGTGCCAGCAGCCCCGTCCGGGAGATGGATGAGCAGTTCTTC
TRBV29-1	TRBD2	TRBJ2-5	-	CSVEPSGQETQYF	TGCAGCGTTGAACCTAGCGGACAAGAGACCCAGTACTTC
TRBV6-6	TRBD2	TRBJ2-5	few	CASSYLAGGQETQYF	TGTGCCAGCAGTTACCTAGCGGGGGGGCAAGAGACCCAGTACTTC
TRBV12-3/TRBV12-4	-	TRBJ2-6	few	CASIVANVLTF	TGTGCCAGCATAGTAGCCAACGTCCTGACTTTC
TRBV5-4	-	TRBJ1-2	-	CASARGGYGYTF	TGTGCCAGCGCCCGCGGGGGCTATGGCTACACCTTC
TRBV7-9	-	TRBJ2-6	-	CASSLPGGEPRASGANVLTF	TGTGCCAGCAGCCTCCCCGGAGGCGAGCCGCGCGCCTCTGGGGCCAACGTCCTGACTTTC
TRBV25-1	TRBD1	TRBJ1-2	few	CASSSGFVGTGVYGYTF	TGTGCCAGCAGCTCGGGATTTGTGGGGACAGGGGTCTATGGCTACACCTTC
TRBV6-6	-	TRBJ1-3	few	CASTGNGNTIYF	TGTGCCAGCACGGGGAACGGAAACACCATATATTTT
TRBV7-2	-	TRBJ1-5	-	CASSTYEGPNQPQHF	TGTGCCAGCAGCACCTACGAGGGACCCAATCAGCCCCAGCATTTT
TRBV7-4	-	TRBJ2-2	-	CASRTPGTGELFF	TGTGCCAGCAGGACCCCAGGGACGGGGGAGCTGTTTTTT
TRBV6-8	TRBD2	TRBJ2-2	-	CASSYSPALAGENGELFF	TGTGCCAGCAGTTACTCGCCGGCACTAGCGGGAGAGAACGGGGAGCTGTTTTTT
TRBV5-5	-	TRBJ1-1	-	CASNLGPGTAGNTEAFF	TGTGCCAGCAACCTTGGCCCCGGGACGGCGGGGAACACTGAAGCTTTCTTT
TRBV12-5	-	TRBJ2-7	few	CASAFSTGSYEQYF	TGTGCTAGTGCCTTCTCGACAGGCTCCTACGAGCAGTACTTC
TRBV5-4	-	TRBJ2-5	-	CASSPGGDFTTETQYF	TGTGCCAGCAGCCCCGGTGGAGACTTCACGACCGAGACCCAGTACTTC
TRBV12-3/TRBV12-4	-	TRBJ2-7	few	CASTRRLGSAYEQYF	TGTGCCAGCACCCGACGCCTTGGCAGCGCCTACGAGCAGTACTTC
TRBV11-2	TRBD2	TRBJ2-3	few	CASSPGTSSDTQYF	TGTGCCAGCAGCCCGGGGACTAGCTCAGATACGCAGTATTTT
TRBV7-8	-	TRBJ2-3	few	CASSFLVPGTDTQYF	TGTGCCAGCAGCTTTCTCGTCCCGGGCACAGATACGCAGTATTTT
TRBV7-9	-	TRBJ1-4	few	CASSLFPTNEKLFF	TGTGCCAGCAGCTTATTCCCCACTAATGAAAAACTGTTTTTT